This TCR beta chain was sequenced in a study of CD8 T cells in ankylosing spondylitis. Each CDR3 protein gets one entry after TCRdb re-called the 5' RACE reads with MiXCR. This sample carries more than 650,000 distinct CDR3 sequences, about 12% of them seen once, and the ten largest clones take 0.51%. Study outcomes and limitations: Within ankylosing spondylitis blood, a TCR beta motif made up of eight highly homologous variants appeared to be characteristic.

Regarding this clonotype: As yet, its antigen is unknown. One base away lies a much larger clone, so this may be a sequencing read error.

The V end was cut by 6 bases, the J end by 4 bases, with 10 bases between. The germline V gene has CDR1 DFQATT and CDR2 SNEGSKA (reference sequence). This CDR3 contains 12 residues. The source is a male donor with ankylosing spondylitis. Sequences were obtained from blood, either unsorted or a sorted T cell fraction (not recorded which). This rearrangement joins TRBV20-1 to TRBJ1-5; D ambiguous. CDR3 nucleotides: TGCAGTGCCGGACGGAGAAATCAGCCCCAGCATTTT. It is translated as CSAGRRNQPQHF.